Listed below are T cell receptor beta chains from one sample, sequenced in a study of cytomegalovirus exposure and HLA in healthy donors. The method was immunoSEQ multiplex PCR; TCRdb's version includes in-frame clones alone and lacks a portion of them. The sample has 95,000 to 150,000 clones; approximately 72% are singletons. Sequencing input: PBMCs. These receptors all come from a young man in good health and CMV-seronegative. The CDR3 runs from the conserved cysteine through the conserved F or W. The D gene is left open where the match is weak. Size tells how often a clone was seen (once, few, many) or the class of an expanded clone, and some rows leave it out.

NA	TRBJ2-7	TRBV7-2	NA	TGTGCCAGCAGCTTAGAAAGTTCCGGCAGGGATCTCAACGAGCAGTACTTC	CASSLESSGRDLNEQYF
TRBD1	TRBJ2-7	TRBV29-1	NA	TGCAGCATAGAGACAGGGGGCTCCTACGAGCAGCACTTC	CSIETGGSYEQHF
TRBD1	TRBJ2-1	TRBV7-2	few	TGTGCCAGCAGCTTAGGGGGTATGACAGGGGACGACGTTCGGTTCTTC	CASSLGGMTGDDVRFF
NA	TRBJ2-3	TRBV6-6	NA	TGTGCCAGCAGTAGGCTAGAAAATACGCAGTATTTT	CASSRLENTQYF
TRBD2	TRBJ2-3	TRBV29-1	NA	TGCAGCGTTGATTTAGCGGGGGTGGGGGGTCCAGATACGCAGTATTTT	CSVDLAGVGGPDTQYF
NA	TRBJ1-1	TRBV30	NA	TGTGCCGGCAGAAGGGGTGGGACTGAAGCTTTCTTT	CAGRRGGTEAFF
NA	TRBJ1-2	TRBV6-5	NA	TGTGCCAGCAGGCCCGGGACTTCACACTATGGCTACACCTTC	CASRPGTSHYGYTF
TRBD1	TRBJ1-3	TRBV30	NA	TGTGCCTGGAGTGCCGGGACAGGGGTTCGGAACACCATATATTTT	CAWSAGTGVRNTIYF
NA	TRBJ2-5	TRBV29-1	NA	TGCAGCGTTGCCATTGAGACCCAGTACTTC	CSVAIETQYF
NA	TRBJ1-1	TRBV7-9	few	TGTGCCAGCGGCACGGGGGTGTGGGGCACTGAAGCTTTCTTT	CASGTGVWGTEAFF
TRBD2	TRBJ2-5	TRBV11-1	NA	TGTGCCAGCAGCTTAAATAGCGGGGGCTTGAAAGAGACCCAGTACTTC	CASSLNSGGLKETQYF
TRBD2	TRBJ2-1	TRBV10-3	NA	TGTGCCATTGCCGGGACTAGCGGGAGGGGCGGGAATGAGCAGTTCTTC	CAIAGTSGRGGNEQFF
NA	TRBJ2-7	TRBV18	NA	TGTGCCAGCTCACCCCCGCCAACCTCCAACGAGCAGTACTTC	CASSPPPTSNEQYF
TRBD1	TRBJ1-1	TRBV9	NA	TGTGCCAGCAGCCCCCGGGCAGGGGGAACTGAAGCTTTCTTT	CASSPRAGGTEAFF
TRBD2	TRBJ2-7	TRBV27	NA	TGTGCCAGCAGTTCAATAGCGGGATACCATTCCGAGCAGTACTTC	CASSSIAGYHSEQYF
TRBD2	TRBJ2-1	TRBV27	NA	TGTGCCAGCTGGACGGGAGGCGAGCAGTTCTTC	CASWTGGEQFF
NA	TRBJ1-3	TRBV19	few	TGTGCCAGTAGTACGGGACATGGCTCTGGAAACACCATATATTTT	CASSTGHGSGNTIYF
NA	TRBJ2-5	TRBV4-2	NA	TGTGCCAGCAGCCCTAGCGCACAAGAGACCCAGTACTTC	CASSPSAQETQYF
TRBD2	TRBJ2-1	TRBV28	once	TGTGCCAGCAGTCCCCAAGCGGGAGCCTCCTACAATGAGCAGTTCTTC	CASSPQAGASYNEQFF
TRBD2	TRBJ2-1	TRBV14	NA	TGTGCCAGCAGCCATTTGGGGACTAGTCAGTTCTTC	CASSHLGTSQFF
NA	TRBJ2-7	TRBV29-1	NA	TGCAGCGTTGCCACAGGGATTGCGGCCTACGAGCAGTACTTC	CSVATGIAAYEQYF
TRBD2	TRBJ2-3	TRBV28	NA	TGTGCCAGCAGTATCCTAGCGGGGGGCACAGATACGCAGTATTTT	CASSILAGGTDTQYF
NA	TRBJ2-5	TRBV5-1	NA	TGCGCCAGCAGCGTCGGCAGGTCCCTGGAGACCCAGTACTTC	CASSVGRSLETQYF
TRBD1	TRBJ2-3	TRBV6-6	few	TGTGCCAGCAGACCCGACAGGGCGGGTCCCACAGATACGCAGTATTTT	CASRPDRAGPTDTQYF
NA	TRBJ2-6	TRBV2	NA	TGTGCCAGCAGTAAAGGGGTGGGACTGAGCTCTGGGGCCAACGTCCTGACTTTC	CASSKGVGLSSGANVLTF
NA	TRBJ1-4	TRBV7-8	NA	TGTGCCAGCAGCCGAGGCAGGGGTGCAACTAATGAAAAACTGTTTTTT	CASSRGRGATNEKLFF
TRBD1	TRBJ1-5	TRBV4-3	NA	TGCGCCAGCAGCCTAACGCGGGCAGGGGGCGGACAGCCCCAGCATTTT	CASSLTRAGGGQPQHF